Listed below are T cell receptor beta chains from one sample, sequenced in a study of response to subunit inactivated influenza vaccine. Each CDR3 protein is one row after TCRdb ran MiXCR on the RT-PCR reads. The sample consists of fewer than 700,000 distinct CDR3 sequences, approximately 13% of them appearing once. The input for sequencing was PBMCs from blood, taken 40 to 50 days after vaccination. These receptor sequences come from a man aged 45-60 years who received an inactivated influenza vaccine. The CDR3 runs from the conserved cysteine through the conserved F or W.

V gene: TRBV6-5
J gene: TRBJ2-1
CDR3 protein: CASSYSGGGTYNEQFF

V gene: TRBV20-1
J gene: TRBJ2-7
CDR3 protein: CSASRQGHEQYF

V gene: TRBV4-1
J gene: TRBJ2-1
CDR3 protein: CASSRAGTLSLEQFF

V gene: TRBV7-2
J gene: TRBJ1-5
CDR3 protein: CASSLGRGLQPQHF

V gene: TRBV5-1
J gene: TRBJ2-5
CDR3 protein: CASSTGWQETQYF

V gene: TRBV7-6
J gene: TRBJ2-6
CDR3 protein: CASSLTASSAGANVLTF

V gene: TRBV29-1
J gene: TRBJ1-1
CDR3 protein: CSVEEGQTVMNTEAFF

V gene: TRBV7-2
J gene: TRBJ1-2
CDR3 protein: CASSVREVSPQAFF

V gene: TRBV2
J gene: TRBJ2-4
CDR3 protein: CASSDFRSDIQYF

V gene: TRBV7-2
J gene: TRBJ1-1
CDR3 protein: CASSLDPARTEAFF

V gene: TRBV29-1
J gene: TRBJ2-7
CDR3 protein: CSVYSGTNNEQYF

V gene: TRBV4-3
J gene: TRBJ1-5
CDR3 protein: CASSQATFYRFNQPQHF

V gene: TRBV29-1
J gene: TRBJ2-5
CDR3 protein: CSVEGAGPAGTQYF

V gene: TRBV6-2/TRBV6-3
J gene: TRBJ2-3
CDR3 protein: CASNVMGAQYF

V gene: TRBV29-1
J gene: TRBJ1-1
CDR3 protein: CSVEGKRNTEAFF

V gene: TRBV29-1
J gene: TRBJ1-1
CDR3 protein: CSVERRDRVKAFF

V gene: TRBV10-1
J gene: TRBJ2-2
CDR3 protein: CASSATRVPGELFF

V gene: TRBV7-9
J gene: TRBJ1-6
CDR3 protein: CASSRYTGTGVNSPLHF

V gene: TRBV5-1
J gene: TRBJ2-7
CDR3 protein: CASTPIAGAIYEQYF

V gene: TRBV28
J gene: TRBJ2-2
CDR3 protein: CASRKTLGSRELFF

V gene: TRBV12-3/TRBV12-4
J gene: TRBJ2-3
CDR3 protein: CASSLGPSPPDTQYF

V gene: TRBV5-1
J gene: TRBJ1-4
CDR3 protein: CASRSGTGAEKLFF

V gene: TRBV28
J gene: TRBJ2-7
CDR3 protein: CASRLAGGREQYF

V gene: TRBV7-9
J gene: TRBJ2-7
CDR3 protein: CASSLEERGIYEQYF

V gene: TRBV20-1
J gene: TRBJ2-2
CDR3 protein: CSARDITRLGELFF

V gene: TRBV4-2
J gene: TRBJ1-2
CDR3 protein: CASSQAASGSQGYTF

V gene: TRBV20-1
J gene: TRBJ2-7
CDR3 protein: CSARPTRLAVGAEQYF

V gene: TRBV29-1
J gene: TRBJ1-2
CDR3 protein: CSVDPQGALYGYTF

V gene: TRBV7-9
J gene: TRBJ2-2
CDR3 protein: CASSLTGQTGELFF

V gene: TRBV11-2
J gene: TRBJ1-2
CDR3 protein: CASRYDPGYGYTF

V gene: TRBV15
J gene: TRBJ2-1
CDR3 protein: CATSREGTSGSEQFF

V gene: TRBV6-2/TRBV6-3
J gene: TRBJ2-7
CDR3 protein: CASSRRLYEQYF

V gene: TRBV20-1
J gene: TRBJ2-7
CDR3 protein: CSASWVAGGYEQYF

V gene: TRBV12-3/TRBV12-4
J gene: TRBJ2-2
CDR3 protein: CASSTTSGFTGELFF

V gene: TRBV7-9
J gene: TRBJ1-2
CDR3 protein: CASSRTGGGYGYTF

V gene: TRBV20-1
J gene: TRBJ2-2
CDR3 protein: CSARDLEGMGTGELFF

V gene: TRBV4-2
J gene: TRBJ1-2
CDR3 protein: CASSHVQGSYTF

V gene: TRBV6-5
J gene: TRBJ2-7
CDR3 protein: CAITSAGGAGEQYF

V gene: TRBV5-1
J gene: TRBJ2-7
CDR3 protein: CASRPPQGSEQYF

V gene: TRBV14
J gene: TRBJ2-3
CDR3 protein: CASSQLAGGSTDTQYF